This T cell receptor (beta chain) was captured in a study of cytomegalovirus exposure and HLA in healthy donors. The study, taken as a whole, reports: By HLA locus, TCR association rates varied in a later analysis, with DRB1 showing the most and HLA-C the fewest.

A word on this clone: Antigen specificity is unknown.

Amplification used 60 Vbeta primers and 13 Jbeta primers. Using immunoSEQ multiplex PCR, the repertoire was profiled, and TCRdb retains in-frame clones only, with some absent. The sample contains over 150,000 clones, over 70% of which appear only once. The CDR3 spans 15 residues. The germline CDR1 and CDR2 sequences are SGHVS and FQNEAQ. V lost 5 bases and J 0 bases, leaving 13 bases between the germline ends. The genes are TRBV7-8 and TRBJ1-1; TRBD1 is a possible D gene (5 bases). This receptor was obtained from a man aged 30 to 39 in good health and CMV-seropositive. Sequences were obtained from PBMCs. CDR3 residues: CASSRTSGLNTEAFF. Here the CDR3 DNA reads TGTGCCAGCAGCCGAACGTCAGGGTTGAACACTGAAGCTTTCTTT.